This T cell receptor (beta chain) was sequenced in a study of blood T cell repertoires in COVID-19. Study at large: From the United States, Italy and Spain came samples of acute and convalescent COVID-19.

Per the authors' pipeline: Amplification with reference gene primers provided the estimates of nucleated cell counts. Sequencing was performed with immunoSEQ multiplex PCR; in TCRdb, only in-frame clones are kept and a portion is missing. V and J calls and clone size come straight from that table; D and trimming were deduced from the DNA. The sample has approximately 70,000 clones, less than 95% seen once. The ends were cut back, 6 bases at V and 2 bases at J, with 23 bases in the middle. Germline V gene sequence: CDR1 SEHNR, CDR2 FQNEAQ (reference sequence). This CDR3 is 19 amino acids long. Sequencing was done on a sample of peripheral blood. This clonotype was obtained from a woman in her late teens or twenties with acute or convalescent COVID-19. This chain links TRBV7-9 with TRBJ2-6, with D possibly TRBD1 on 6 matching bases. The chain's CDR3 is CASRPIQGGLVAGANVLTF. The DNA for the CDR3 is TGTGCCAGCAGGCCAATACAAGGGGGTTTAGTTGCTGGGGCCAACGTCCTGACTTTC.